Presented here are 27 T cell receptor beta chains from one specimen sequenced in a study of beta chain features in type 1 diabetes. Their specific antigens are unknown. cDNA synthesis used the whole RNA isolate, giving expressed TCRB sequences. Repertoires were generated with immunoSEQ multiplex PCR, while TCRdb's copy carries only in-frame clones and drops some. The sample lists more than 95,000 clones, 28% seen once, with under 0.55% in the top ten. General study findings and limits: People with Type 1 diabetes carried modestly yet significantly shorter TCRB CDR3s in all four CD4+ subsets.

Sequenced input: central memory CD4+ T cells from blood. The source of these receptors is a woman aged 18-35 years with type 1 diabetes.

The chain links TRBV19 to TRBJ2-3, with 11 bases identical to TRBD2. The CDR3 contains 16 residues. V dropped 5 bases and J dropped 2; count of bases not matched to a gene: 6. Germline lookup yields CDR1 LNHDA and CDR2 SQIVND (reference sequence). CDR3 nucleotide sequence: TGTGCCAGTAGTCTTTTAGCGGGAGGGTTCACAGATACGCAGTATTTT. It specifies CASSLLAGGFTDTQYF.

This clone has more than one count but fewer than ten. The V call is TRBV7-9, the J call TRBJ2-1; possibly TRBD2 for D (5 bases). The ends were cut back, 2 bases at V and 4 bases at J, with 9 bases in the middle. Germline V gene lookup returns CDR1 SEHNR and CDR2 FQNEAQ (reference sequence). The CDR3 runs 14 residues. The CDR3 DNA reads as TGTGCCAGCAGCTTACGGACTTTATACAATGAGCAGTTCTTC. Translating it yields CASSLRTLYNEQFF.

The chain recombines TRBV28 with TRBJ2-7, with 15 bases lining up with TRBD2. The germline CDR1 and CDR2 sequences are MDHEN and SYDVKM. This CDR3 has 18 amino acids. J was trimmed by 6 bases and V by 6 bases; bases with no gene match: 15. The CDR3 reads CASSLRTSGRAFSVEQYF. For the CDR3, the DNA is TGTGCCAGCAGCCTGCGGACTAGCGGGAGGGCCTTTAGTGTCGAGCAGTACTTC.

The chain is built from TRBV18 and TRBJ2-1; TRBD2 agrees at 7 bases. The CDR3 runs to 15 residues. The germline CDR1 and CDR2 sequences are KGHSH and LQKENI. Losses at the gene ends were 5 bases for V and 8 bases for J; bases not matched to a gene: 12. CDR3 DNA: TGTGCCAGCTCATCCTATAGCGGGTCGAGGGATGAGCAGTTCTTC. Translation: CASSSYSGSRDEQFF. Full variable domain (outside the CDR3, taken from reference TRBV18 and TRBJ2-1): NAGVMQNPRHLVRRRGQEARLRCSPMKGHSHVYWYRQLPEEGLKFMVYLQKENIIDESGMPKERFSAEFPKEGPSILRIQQVVRGDSAAYFCASSSYSGSRDEQFFGPGTRLTVL.

This clone was observed a few times. The V gene is TRBV30, the J gene TRBJ1-1; tentatively, D is TRBD1 (6 bases). Germline V gene data show CDR1 as GTSNPN and CDR2 as SVGIG (reference sequence). This CDR3 is built from 13 residues. The V end was cut by 2 bases, the J end by 5 bases, with 12 bases between. The CDR3 DNA reads as TGTGCCTGGAGTACAGGGTCGAGGACTGAAGCTTTCTTT. Translation gives CAWSTGSRTEAFF.

This clone turned up a few times. The rearrangement joins TRBV5-1 to TRBJ2-3; no firm D call. This CDR3 contains 14 residues. The germline V gene encodes CDR1 SGHRS and CDR2 YFSETQ. Trimming left V 4 bases short and J 3 bases short, with 12 bases between. CDR3 DNA: TGCGCCAGCAGCCCTGTAACTGCTACAGATACGCAGTATTTT. Encoded protein: CASSPVTATDTQYF.

V usage is TRBV19 and J usage is TRBJ2-1, with a tentative D call TRBD1 (5 bases). Trimming left V 4 bases short and J 3 bases short, with 13 bases between. There are 15 residues in the CDR3. Germline CDR1 is LNHDA and CDR2 is SQIVND (reference sequence). CDR3: CASSNTGDLYNEQFF. The CDR3 coding sequence is TGTGCCAGTAGTAATACAGGAGACCTCTACAATGAGCAGTTCTTC.

The chain employs TRBV30 and TRBJ2-3, with a weak D call TRBD2 (6 bases). Deletions cut 2 bases from V and 1 base from J, with 13 bases between. This CDR3 region has 15 residues. Germline CDR1 is GTSNPN and CDR2 is SVGIG (reference sequence). CDR3 sequence: CAWSKVGGRTDTQYF. Here the CDR3 DNA reads TGTGCCTGGAGTAAGGTCGGGGGACGCACAGATACGCAGTATTTT. The full variable domain, its missing parts supplied by reference TRBV30 and TRBJ2-3, is SQTIHQWPATLVQPVGSPLSLECTVEGTSNPNLYWYRQAAGRGLQLLFYSVGIGQISSEVPQNLSASRPQDRQFILSSKKLLLSDSGFYLCAWSKVGGRTDTQYFGPGTRLTVL.

This clone turned up a few times. The chain has TRBV6-5 and TRBJ1-2, with D possibly TRBD1 on 6 matching bases. This CDR3 has 13 amino acids. V lost 4 bases, J lost 8 bases, and 14 bases lay in between. Germline V lookup: CDR1 MNHEY, CDR2 SVGAGI. The CDR3 coding sequence is TGTGCCAGCAGTTCCCTAAGCAGGGGAGGCTACACCTTC. Translation: CASSSLSRGGYTF.

The sample holds one count of this clone. The rearrangement joins TRBV5-1 to TRBJ2-1; D possibly corresponds to TRBD2 (6 bases). The CDR3 contains 15 residues. Germline CDR1 SGHRS, CDR2 YFSETQ. Trimming stripped 5 bases from V and 4 bases from J, with 16 bases between. CDR3 nucleotides: TGCGCCAGCAGGTTAGCGGCAACGGGTTACAATGAGCAGTTCTTC. Translating it yields CASRLAATGYNEQFF.

This chain joins TRBV7-6 and TRBJ2-1, with D perhaps TRBD1 (6 bases). In germline, CDR1 is SGHVS, CDR2 FNYEAQ. This CDR3 region has 13 residues. The V and J ends lost 1 base and 6 bases respectively, with 7 bases between them. CDR3 amino acids: CASSLDRVNEQFF. CDR3 nucleotides: TGTGCCAGCAGCTTAGACAGGGTCAATGAGCAGTTCTTC.

This clone was detected a few times. This rearrangement joins TRBV19 to TRBJ1-1; the match to TRBD1 covers 7 bases. The CDR3 is 12 residues long. Germline V lookup: CDR1 LNHDA, CDR2 SQIVND (reference sequence). Trimming took 3 bases from V and 8 from J; bases not matched to a gene: 3. The CDR3 nucleotides read TGTGCCAGTAGTATCGACAGGGCCGAAGCTTTCTTT. Its translation: CASSIDRAEAFF.

The chain uses TRBV2 and TRBJ2-2, with a tentative D call TRBD1 (6 bases). Germline CDR1 and CDR2: SNHLY and FYNNEI. V lost 7 bases, J lost 7 bases, and 19 bases lay in between. The CDR3 length is 15 residues. The CDR3 bases are TGTGCCAGCAACATCGGCCAGGGGAGTGTCGGGGAGCTGTTTTTT. This codes for CASNIGQGSVGELFF.

To note about this clone: This specimen includes other DNA sequences encoding the same CDR3. This chain connects TRBV5-1 to TRBJ1-1, with 11 bases matching TRBD1. The V segment lost 4 bases and the J segment 5 bases; nucleotides outside the gene matches: 7. Germline CDR1 and CDR2: SGHRS and YFSETQ. The CDR3 is 15 amino acids. CDR3 loop: CASSRPGQGGTEAFF. The CDR3 nucleotides are TGCGCCAGCAGCCGACCGGGACAGGGGGGAACTGAAGCTTTCTTT. The complete variable domain, with remaining parts taken from reference TRBV5-1 and TRBJ1-1, reads KAGVTQTPRYLIKTRGQQVTLSCSPISGHRSVSWYQQTPGQGLQFLFEYFSETQRNKGNFPGRFSGRQFSNSRSEMNVSTLELGDSALYLCASSRPGQGGTEAFFGQGTRLTVV.

The V and J genes are TRBV11-2 and TRBJ1-2, with D perhaps matching TRBD1 (6 bases). V lost 6 bases and J 6 bases, leaving 17 bases between the germline ends. This CDR3 has 14 amino acids. Germline lookup yields CDR1 SGHAT and CDR2 FQNNGV. The CDR3 DNA reads TGTGCCAGCAGGTCACAGGGAAGGGAGAATGGCTACACCTTC. It encodes CASRSQGRENGYTF.

This chain uses TRBV7-8 with TRBJ2-3; 8 bases line up with TRBD2. Trimming at V came to 4 bases and at J to 2 bases, leaving 14 bases not matched to a gene. This CDR3 has 18 amino acids. Germline V gene lookup returns CDR1 SGHVS and CDR2 FQNEAQ. CDR3: CASSYRPHGRGVTDTQYF. The CDR3 DNA is TGTGCCAGCAGCTACCGCCCTCATGGGCGGGGGGTCACAGATACGCAGTATTTT. Complete variable domain (other parts from reference TRBV7-8 and TRBJ2-3): GAGVSQSPRYKVAKRGQDVALRCDPISGHVSLFWYQQALGQGPEFLTYFQNEAQLDKSGLPSDRFFAERPEGSVSTLKIQRTQQEDSAVYLCASSYRPHGRGVTDTQYFGPGTRLTVL.

J is TRBJ1-3 and V is TRBV5-5; no clear D gene. The CDR3 length is 14 residues. Germline V gives CDR1 SGHKS, CDR2 YYEKEE (reference sequence). V lost 7 bases and J lost 1, with 12 bases in between. The CDR3 nucleotides read TGTGCCAGCTCCCGACCGACTTCTGGAAACACCATATATTTT. Protein sequence: CASSRPTSGNTIYF.

The rearrangement uses TRBV7-2 and TRBJ2-7; no firm D call. Per germline, CDR1 SGHTA and CDR2 FQGNSA. This CDR3 has 15 amino acids. V lost 2 bases, J lost 1 base, and 12 bases lay in between. The CDR3 sequence is CASSLRIQPSYEQYV. Written as DNA, the CDR3 is TGTGCCAGCAGCTTAAGGATACAGCCGTCCTACGAGCAGTACGTC.

The rearrangement links TRBV30 to TRBJ2-2; TRBD1 matches at 7 bases. Losses at the gene ends were 5 bases for V and 5 bases for J; bases not matched to a gene: 8. The CDR3 spans 14 residues. In germline, CDR1 is GTSNPN, CDR2 SVGIG (reference sequence). CDR3 nucleotides: TGTGCCTGGGCCTGGGACAGCCAAACCGGGGAGCTGTTTTTT. This gives the protein CAWAWDSQTGELFF.

The chain combines TRBV19 with TRBJ2-2; the match to TRBD1 covers 7 bases. Trimming at V came to 5 bases and at J to 7 bases, leaving 10 bases not matched to a gene. The CDR3 loop spans 15 amino acids. The germline gives CDR1 LNHDA, CDR2 SQIVND (reference sequence). The CDR3 nucleotides are TGTGCCAGTAGTCCAAGTACAGGGGACAGCGGGGAGCTGTTTTTT. It codes for CASSPSTGDSGELFF.

This clone was observed a handful of times. CDR3 nucleotide sequence: TGTGCCAGCAAAAGGCAGGGGTACACCGGGGAGCTGTTTTTT. Its protein is CASKRQGYTGELFF. The chain uses TRBV2 and TRBJ2-2; D is possibly TRBD1 (6 bases). This CDR3 is built from 14 residues. Germline lookup yields CDR1 SNHLY and CDR2 FYNNEI. Trimming removed 7 bases at V and 3 bases at J, with 12 bases between.

Concerning this clone itself: The identical CDR3 is also encoded by other nucleotide sequences in the sample. The gene calls are TRBV19 and TRBJ2-3; D not certain. V was shortened by 3 bases and J by 0 bases, with 7 bases between the two germline ends. The germline gives CDR1 LNHDA, CDR2 SQIVND (reference sequence). The CDR3 loop spans 14 amino acids. Here the CDR3 reads CASSMSTSTDTQYF. Written as DNA, the CDR3 is TGTGCCAGTAGTATGTCTACCAGCACAGATACGCAGTATTTT.

The chain links TRBV29-1 to TRBJ2-5; weak D call: TRBD2 (6 bases). This CDR3 contains 13 residues. Germline CDR1 is SQVTM and CDR2 is ANQGSEA. V was cut by 4 bases and J by 5 bases, with 14 bases left in between. The CDR3 is CSVAPGGGETQYF. CDR3 sequence (DNA): TGCAGCGTTGCGCCAGGAGGAGGGGAGACCCAGTACTTC.

In this sample, this clone turned up a few times. The chain recombines TRBV5-1 with TRBJ2-1, with D tentatively TRBD2 (5 bases). V was shortened by 4 bases and J by 0 bases, with 14 bases between the two germline ends. Germline lookup yields CDR1 SGHRS and CDR2 YFSETQ. This CDR3 is built from 16 residues. The CDR3 DNA follows: TGCGCCAGCAGCGACGAGCGGAAGAGCTCCTACAATGAGCAGTTCTTC. It is translated as CASSDERKSSYNEQFF.

The chain carries TRBV30 and TRBJ2-7; the D gene is possibly TRBD1 (7 bases). CDR1 and CDR2 (germline): GTSNPN, SVGIG (reference sequence). The germline V and J ends were trimmed by 3 bases and 3 bases, with 15 bases remaining between them. This CDR3 is 14 amino acids long. CDR3 in amino acids: CAWSTGAGSYEQYF. CDR3 DNA sequence: TGTGCCTGGAGCACAGGGGCGGGGAGCTACGAGCAGTACTTC.

This clone was observed a handful of times. The J gene is TRBJ2-1, the V gene TRBV5-1; 10 positions match TRBD2. The CDR3 runs to 16 residues. V trimming: 0 bases; J trimming: 5 bases; junction bases outside the gene matches: 5. Germline-derived CDR1 and CDR2 are SGHRS and YFSETQ. CDR3 loop: CASSLAGLATNNEQFF. The CDR3 DNA reads as TGCGCCAGCAGCTTGGCGGGACTAGCGACCAACAATGAGCAGTTCTTC. Drawing the rest from reference TRBV5-1 and TRBJ2-1, the complete variable domain is KAGVTQTPRYLIKTRGQQVTLSCSPISGHRSVSWYQQTPGQGLQFLFEYFSETQRNKGNFPGRFSGRQFSNSRSEMNVSTLELGDSALYLCASSLAGLATNNEQFFGPGTRLTVL.

This clone showed up just a few times. The DNA of the CDR3 is TGTGCCTGGAGTGTTCGGGGGTATGGCAATCAGCCCCAGCATTTT. This encodes CAWSVRGYGNQPQHF. The chain combines TRBV30 with TRBJ1-5; D might be TRBD1 (5 bases). The CDR3 is made up of 15 amino acids. Germline V gene lookup returns CDR1 GTSNPN and CDR2 SVGIG (reference sequence). Trimming removed 0 bases at V and 2 bases at J, with 11 bases between.